This TCR beta chain was observed in a study of cytomegalovirus exposure and HLA in healthy donors. Donors were ostensibly healthy at sampling, although undocumented immune exposures were probable. Trimming stripped 3 bases from V and 7 bases from J, with 16 bases between. Germline-derived CDR1 and CDR2 are SGHDT and YYEEEE. The CDR3 runs 15 residues. PCR primers comprised 60 Vbeta and 13 Jbeta primers. Profiling relied on immunoSEQ multiplex PCR, and the TCRdb table lists in-frame clones only, not all of them. This table has 150,000 to 200,000 clones, approximately 80% appearing once. The chain links TRBV5-6 to TRBJ1-4, with D perhaps TRBD1 (5 bases). Sequenced: PBMCs. This receptor was taken from a girl aged 2 to 10 in good health and CMV-seropositive. The chain's CDR3 is CASSSGRGRGEKLFF. DNA for the CDR3: TGTGCCAGCAGCTCAGGGCGGGGGAGGGGTGAAAAACTGTTTTTT.